Listed below are T cell receptor beta chains from one sample, sequenced in a study of CD8+CD57+ T cells in acquired aplastic anemia. TCRdb recomputed calls from the reads with MiXCR, one row per CDR3 protein. The sample lists approximately 130,000 distinct CDR3 sequences; 50% to 70% were seen once. Sequencing used sorted CD4+, CD8+, or CD8+CD57+ T cells (not recorded which) from PBMCs. The receptors shown here come from a human donor with aplastic anemia. The conserved cysteine and the conserved F or W are not part of the CDR3 here. The D gene is left open where the match is weak. Clone sizes are given selectively: once, few, many, or a class where the clone is expanded.

d_call,v_call,clone_size,j_call,cdr3_aa
NA,TRBV5-1,NA,TRBJ2-3,ASSGGDSTTDTQY
NA,TRBV19,NA,TRBJ1-3,ASSIGSSGNTIY
NA,TRBV20-1,NA,TRBJ1-6,SAFDRNNSPLH
TRBD2,TRBV7-4,many,TRBJ2-1,ASSLAGLAGGLSDNEQF
NA,TRBV7-7,few,TRBJ2-3,ASSRARGADTQY
NA,TRBV7-9,NA,TRBJ1-1,ASGSDTEAF
NA,TRBV20-1,many,TRBJ2-4,SAREAGGSAKNIQY
NA,TRBV7-6,NA,TRBJ1-2,ASSLEAGPYGYT
TRBD1,TRBV19,NA,TRBJ1-2,ARAGTGWNGYT
NA,TRBV9,once,TRBJ1-1,ASSVGVDMNTEAF